The source of this T cell receptor (beta chain) is a study of blood T cell repertoires in COVID-19. Whole-study context: Italy, Spain and the United States were the sources of the convalescent and acute COVID-19 samples.

Assay: immunoSEQ multiplex PCR; the TCRdb copy retains only in-frame clones and omits some. The repertoire has about 440,000 clones, roughly 88% of them found once; the top ten carry less than 0.75%. Enrolled through a virtual design, the participants were between roughly 18 and 90 years of age and came from under 30 US areas. Germline CDR1 is MGHRA and CDR2 is YSYEKL. The CDR3 consists of 13 residues. With 1 base removed from V and 2 bases from J, the gap between germline ends came to 5 bases. The V call is TRBV4-1, the J call TRBJ2-5; D gene ambiguous. The receptor was isolated from a man aged 18-30 years who had recovered from COVID-19. The specimen sequenced was PBMCs or T cells enriched from blood (not recorded which). In DNA form, the CDR3 reads TGCGCCAGCAGCCAAGCCCCACAAGAGACCCAGTACTTC. It yields the protein CASSQAPQETQYF.